This entry features one TCR beta chain sequence. The antigen is undetermined. Regarding time point: persistent/refractory GD, antithyroid drugs over 5 years with positive TRAb. Researchers made the TCR library from RNA that was extracted from PBMCs. The data were obtained in a study of regulatory T cells in long-lasting Graves disease. Whole-study context: In persistent Graves' disease, antithyroid drugs had been taken for over 5 years and TSH receptor antibodies stayed positive.

Study-level results: Among samples with persistent disease, TRBV28, TRBJ1-2 and TRBJ2-5 were favored. No thyroid tissue was studied; the work used peripheral blood only.

The TCR beta library used iRepertoire HTBI primers with Arm-PCR amplification of CDR3. TCRdb re-called the multiplex PCR reads through MiXCR, storing one row per CDR3 protein. The profile covers roughly 450,000 distinct CDR3 sequences, with about 25% appearing a single time and about a quarter taken by the ten largest. V shed 3 bases, J shed 5 bases, and the junction held 3 bases outside the gene matches. CDR1 is LNHNV and CDR2 is YYDKDF in the germline V gene (reference sequence). This CDR3 is 13 amino acids long. The V gene is TRBV15, the J gene TRBJ2-7, with 8 bases fitting TRBD1. Specimen: peripheral blood mononuclear cells (PBMCs), collected when the disease was refractory, from a patient treated with antithyroid drugs. The source of this sequence is a female donor with Graves disease. The chain's CDR3 is CATSSRTGNEQYF. The CDR3 nucleotides read TGTGCCACCAGCAGCAGGACAGGGAACGAGCAGTACTTC.